The 22 T cell receptor beta chains listed next were all sequenced from one sample in a study of breast tumors, draining lymph nodes, adjacent tissues. The lymph nodes were axillary draining lymph nodes from breast cancer patients. TCRdb fed the multiplex PCR reads into MiXCR, producing one record per CDR3 protein. The sample includes around 120,000 distinct CDR3 sequences, just under 20% of them seen just once. Sequenced sample: axillary lymph node tissue. These receptors came from a female donor with breast cancer. Some clones in this sample may be carry-over from other donors' samples.

As to this clonotype: A much larger clone is a single base away; this may be a read error. Here the CDR3 reads CASSLGKGNTTYF. As DNA, the CDR3 is TGTGCCAGCAGCTTAGGGAAGGGAAACACCACATATTTT. V and J are TRBV11-2 and TRBJ1-3; D not certain. CDR1 is SGHAT and CDR2 is FQNNGV in the germline V gene. The CDR3 covers 13 residues.

This clonotype was found a few times. A junction end diverges from the germline sequence, so it may reflect a read error. The J gene is TRBJ2-7, the V gene TRBV19, with TRBD2 matching 11 bases. CDR1 is LNHDA, CDR2 SQIVND, per germline (reference sequence). The CDR3 covers 14 residues. Here the CDR3 reads CAGSTSGSSYEQYF. In DNA, the CDR3 is TGTGCCGGTAGTACTAGCGGGAGCTCCTACGAGCAGTACTTC.

Comments on this clonotype: This sequence may be a read error, since a much larger clone differs from it by one base. The rearrangement uses TRBV6-7 and TRBJ1-3; 11 bases are a match to TRBD1. TRBV6-7 is placed among ORFs of uncertain function. The CDR3 sequence is 17 residues long. The CDR3 DNA is TGTGCCAGCAGTTACTCGGGACAGGGGGTTTCGGGAAACACCGTATATTTT. Translating it yields CASSYSGQGVSGNTVYF.

Many counts were recorded for this clonotype. The V and J genes are TRBV7-2 and TRBJ2-1; either TRBD1 or TRBD2 may fit D (5 bases each). V lost 1 base to trimming and J lost 11 bases, with 6 bases between them. The CDR3 is 11 residues long. Germline V gives CDR1 SGHTA, CDR2 FQGNSA. The CDR3 region has the DNA TGTGCCAGCAGCTTAGGGGGGAAGCAGTTCTTC. Residues: CASSLGGKQFF.

This clonotype was seen a handful of times. The chain recombines TRBV2 with TRBJ2-2, with D maybe TRBD1 (6 bases). Deletions cut 3 bases from V and 0 bases from J, with 11 bases between. This CDR3 contains 16 residues. Germline CDR1 reads SNHLY; CDR2 reads FYNNEI. The CDR3 coding sequence is TGTGCCAGCAGTGACGACAGGCTTACGAACACCGGGGAGCTGTTTTTT. Translating it yields CASSDDRLTNTGELFF.

The table lists this clonotype with a few counts. V gene TRBV27 combines with J gene TRBJ2-2, with TRBD1 as a possible D gene (5 bases). Germline values: CDR1 MNHEY, CDR2 SMNVEV (reference sequence). The CDR3 sequence is 16 residues long. V was shortened by 8 bases and J by 0 bases, with 16 bases between the two germline ends. CDR3 residues: CASSSDTWTNTGELFF. The DNA for the CDR3 is TGTGCCAGCTCTTCGGACACATGGACGAACACCGGGGAGCTGTTTTTT.

As concerns this clonotype: A read error may be the cause here, since a much bigger clone is one base away. The chain uses TRBV9 and TRBJ1-4; D may be TRBD1 (5 bases). The CDR3 covers 12 residues. The germline V gene encodes CDR1 SGDLS and CDR2 YYNGEE. CDR3 loop: CASRGLEERLFF. CDR3 DNA: TGTGCCAGCAGGGGACTTGAGGAAAGACTGTTTTTT.

This clonotype showed up just once. A junction boundary mismatches the germline segment, possibly from a read error. J is TRBJ2-7 and V is TRBV27, with TRBD2 matching 8 bases. CDR1 is MNHEY and CDR2 is SMNVEV in the germline V gene (reference sequence). The CDR3 runs to 13 residues. CDR3 DNA sequence: TGTGCCAGCAGTCCCCGGGGGGGCTACGAGCGGTACTTC. This sequence encodes CASSPRGGYERYF.

This clonotype was seen at least ten times. V and J are TRBV20-1 and TRBJ2-3; D call uncertain. The CDR3 is 15 amino acids. V was pared by 2 bases and J by 1 base, with 13 bases between. CDR1 and CDR2 from the germline V gene are DFQATT and SNEGSKA (reference sequence). CDR3 in DNA: TGCAGTGCTAGAACCCTTCGCGGCCGCACAGATACGCAGTATTTT. Translation: CSARTLRGRTDTQYF.

This clonotype ranks as medium-sized (0.01 to 0.1%). The chain employs TRBV2 and TRBJ2-2; TRBD2 matches at 8 bases. Germline CDR1 reads SNHLY; CDR2 reads FYNNEI. V was pared by 4 bases and J by 1 base, with 2 bases of the junction left unmatched. The CDR3 has 15 amino acids. CDR3 residues: CASSGTSRNTGELFF. CDR3 bases: TGTGCCAGCAGTGGGACTAGCAGGAACACCGGGGAGCTGTTTTTT. Full variable domain (remainder filled in from reference TRBV2 and TRBJ2-2): EPEVTQTPSHQVTQMGQEVILRCVPISNHLYFYWYRQILGQKVEFLVSFYNNEISEKSEIFDDQFSVERPDGSNFTLKIRSTKLEDSAMYFCASSGTSRNTGELFFGEGSRLTVL.

The chain combines TRBV19 with TRBJ2-5, with TRBD2 matching 8 bases. The CDR3 covers 14 residues. The germline CDR1 and CDR2 sequences are LNHDA and SQIVND (reference sequence). The junction had 12 bases not matched to a gene; V was cut back by 9 bases and J by 6 bases. The CDR3 protein is CASGIGGGGKTQYF. The CDR3 DNA reads as TGTGCCAGCGGCATCGGGGGGGGCGGGAAGACCCAGTACTTC. Together with reference TRBV19 and TRBJ2-5, the CDR3 gives the full variable domain: DGGITQSPKYLFRKEGQNVTLSCEQNLNHDAMYWYRQDPGQGLRLIYYSQIVNDFQKGDIAEGYSVSREKKESFPLTVTSAQKNPTAFYLCASGIGGGGKTQYFGPGTRLLVL.

Comments on this clonotype: Given a much more abundant clone one base away, this may be a read error. V gene TRBV5-8 combines with J gene TRBJ2-3, with 8 nucleotides matching TRBD2. The CDR3 length is 18 residues. CDR1 and CDR2 from the germline V gene are SGHTS and YDEGEE. DNA of the CDR3: TGTACCAGCAGCCTAGCCCTGATTGCGGGGGGTGAGACAGATACGCAGTATTTT. Residues: CTSSLALIAGGETDTQYF. Full variable domain (remainder filled in from reference TRBV5-8 and TRBJ2-3): EAGVTQSPTHLIKTRGQQATLRCSPISGHTSVYWYQQALGLGLQFLLWYDEGEERNRGNFPPRFSGRQFPNYSSELNVNALELEDSALYLCTSSLALIAGGETDTQYFGPGTRLTVL.

Of note for this clonotype: A much larger clonotype is one base distant, so this may be a read error. J is TRBJ2-7 and V is TRBV2; tentatively, D is TRBD1 or TRBD2 (5 bases each). Per the germline V gene, CDR1 is SNHLY and CDR2 is FYNNEI. V was trimmed by 6 bases and J by 3 bases, leaving 12 bases between them. CDR3 length: 13 amino acids. The CDR3 is CASRGPSVYEQYF. In nucleotides, the CDR3 is TGTGCCAGCAGGGGACCCTCCGTCTACGAGCAGTACTTC.

This chain connects TRBV3-1 to TRBJ1-5; tentative D call: TRBD1 (5 bases). CDR3 length equals 16 residues. Trimming left V 1 base short and J 1 base short, with 11 bases between. Looked up from germline, CDR1 is LGHDT and CDR2 is YNNKEL (reference sequence). As DNA, the CDR3 is TGTGCCAGCAGCCAAGGGTACAGGCCGAGCAATCAGCCCCAGCATTTT. It specifies CASSQGYRPSNQPQHF.

This clonotype has at least ten counts. The chain has TRBV6-4 and TRBJ2-7; D call uncertain. CDR3 length equals 13 residues. V gave up 4 bases and J gave up 7 bases, with 14 bases separating them. CDR1 and CDR2 (germline): MRHNA, SNTAGT. This CDR3 reads CASSVSTLSEQYF. In DNA form, the CDR3 reads TGTGCCAGCAGTGTCTCAACACTGAGTGAGCAGTACTTC.

Ten or more counts support this clonotype. The V gene is TRBV5-1, the J gene TRBJ1-5; 7 bases are shared with TRBD1. Germline-derived CDR1 and CDR2 are SGHRS and YFSETQ. The V gene end was trimmed by 0 bases and the J gene end by 0 bases; junction bases not matched to a gene: 6. CDR3 length equals 17 residues. The CDR3 here is CASSLGQGPYSNQPQHF. Here the CDR3 DNA reads TGCGCCAGCAGCTTGGGACAGGGACCTTATAGCAATCAGCCCCAGCATTTT.

This clonotype was recorded many times. This chain connects TRBV7-2 to TRBJ2-7; 11 positions match TRBD1. V was pared by 5 bases and J by 3 bases, with 6 bases of the junction left unmatched. The CDR3 has 15 residues. Per germline, CDR1 SGHTA and CDR2 FQGNSA. In DNA form, the CDR3 reads TGTGCCAGCAGCCAGCGGACAGGGGGCAACTACGAGCAGTACTTC. Translating gives CASSQRTGGNYEQYF.

This clonotype was observed a handful of times. J is TRBJ1-4 and V is TRBV3-1, with no clear D. Germline V lookup: CDR1 LGHDT, CDR2 YNNKEL (reference sequence). This CDR3 is 14 amino acids long. With 4 bases removed from V and 3 bases from J, the gap between germline ends came to 9 bases. CDR3 DNA: TGTGCCAGCAGCCCTTATGGGGCTAATGAAAAACTGTTTTTT. Translated, it gives CASSPYGANEKLFF. Combining the CDR3 with reference TRBV3-1 and TRBJ1-4 gives the whole variable domain DTAVSQTPKYLVTQMGNDKSIKCEQNLGHDTMYWYKQDSKKFLKIMFSYNNKELIINETVPNRFSPKSPDKAHLNLHINSLELGDSAVYFCASSPYGANEKLFFGSGTQLSVL.

Concerning this clonotype: An end of the junction does not agree with germline; a read error may underlie this. V usage is TRBV5-6 and J usage is TRBJ2-1; D gene uncertain. The CDR3 contains 12 residues. Germline values: CDR1 SGHDT, CDR2 YYEEEE. The CDR3 sequence: CASSFQYNAQFF. The CDR3 nucleotides read TGTGCCAGCAGCTTTCAGTACAATGCGCAGTTCTTC. Using reference TRBV5-6 and TRBJ2-1 for the parts outside the CDR3, the full variable domain is DAGVTQSPTHLIKTRGQQVTLRCSPKSGHDTVSWYQQALGQGPQFIFQYYEEEERQRGNFPDRFSGHQFPNYSSELNVNALLLGDSALYLCASSFQYNAQFFGPGTRLTVL.

This clonotype was counted at least ten times. CDR3 bases: TGTGCCAGCAGTGAAGGAATGGATGAAAAACTGTTTTTT. This sequence encodes CASSEGMDEKLFF. The chain carries TRBV6-4 and TRBJ1-4; no clear D. Germline CDR1 and CDR2: MRHNA and SNTAGT. V gave up 3 bases and J gave up 6 bases, with 8 bases separating them. The CDR3 consists of 13 residues.

On this clonotype: It may be a read error: a sequence one base away is much more abundant. V is TRBV7-9 and J is TRBJ2-1; 11 nucleotides agree with TRBD2. CDR1 and CDR2 (germline): SEHNR, FQNEAQ (reference sequence). CDR3 length equals 15 residues. The CDR3 protein is CASSLASGGVNGQFF. CDR3 nucleotide sequence: TGTGCCAGCAGCTTAGCTAGCGGGGGGGTTAATGGGCAGTTCTTC. Together with reference TRBV7-9 and TRBJ2-1, the CDR3 gives the full variable domain: DTGVSQNPRHKITKRGQNVTFRCDPISEHNRLYWYRQTLGQGPEFLTYFQNEAQLEKSRLLSDRFSAERPKGSFSTLEIQRTEQGDSAMYLCASSLASGGVNGQFFGPGTRLTVL.

This clonotype was counted ten times or more. This sequence joins TRBV5-1 and TRBJ1-4; D is ambiguous. The germline V gene encodes CDR1 SGHRS and CDR2 YFSETQ. The length of the CDR3 is 16 residues. Between the trimmed V and J ends, which lost 0 bases and 4 bases, there was a span of 13 bases. Here the CDR3 reads CASSLAATGNNEKLFF. The CDR3 DNA reads TGCGCCAGCAGCTTGGCCGCTACGGGCAATAATGAAAAACTGTTTTTT.